The 31 T cell receptor beta chains below all came from one sample that was sequenced in a study of CD8+CD57+ T cells in acquired aplastic anemia. It was genomic DNA that served as the template for profiling TCR beta VDJ and CDR3. MiXCR, run by TCRdb on the reads, gives a single entry per CDR3 protein. Of about 260,000 distinct CDR3 sequences listed, less than 85% are singletons. Individuals selected for sequencing had exhibited CD8+CD57+ cell expansion on flow cytometry. Sequenced sample: sorted CD4+, CD8+, or CD8+CD57+ T cells (not recorded which) from PBMCs. The receptors shown here come from a human donor with aplastic anemia.

The chain is built from TRBV5-8 and TRBJ1-6; TRBD1 might be the D (6 bases). CDR1 and CDR2 (germline): SGHTS, YDEGEE. The V and J ends lost 4 bases and 7 bases respectively, with 15 bases between them. The CDR3 totals 15 residues. This CDR3 reads CASSLTPTGNSPLHF. The CDR3 DNA reads TGTGCCAGCAGCCTTACGCCCACAGGGAATTCACCCCTCCACTTT.

The rearrangement uses TRBV20-1 and TRBJ2-5, with 9 bases matching TRBD1. Germline CDR1 reads DFQATT; CDR2 reads SNEGSKA (reference sequence). The V gene end was trimmed by 3 bases and the J gene end by 6 bases; junction bases not matched to a gene: 8. This CDR3 is 14 amino acids long. DNA for the CDR3: TGCAGTGCTAGCGACGGGGACAGGGACAAGACCCAGTACTTC. The encoded protein is CSASDGDRDKTQYF.

This clonotype was observed a single time. The gene calls are TRBV29-1 and TRBJ1-1; 9 nucleotides align to TRBD1. Germline V gene sequence: CDR1 SQVTM, CDR2 ANQGSEA. CDR3 length: 13 residues. V shed 7 bases, J shed 4 bases, and the junction held 7 bases outside the gene matches. The chain's CDR3 is CSALQGAGTEAFF. For the CDR3, the DNA is TGCAGCGCACTACAGGGGGCGGGCACTGAAGCTTTCTTT.

The V and J genes are TRBV9 and TRBJ1-5; no definite D call. The germline V gene has CDR1 SGDLS and CDR2 YYNGEE. CDR3 length: 15 residues. With 3 bases removed from V and 13 bases from J, the gap between germline ends came to 23 bases. The CDR3 DNA sequence: TGTGCCAGCAGCGGAGGGTCAGATACGCAGTATTTTCAGCATTTT. It is translated as CASSGGSDTQYFQHF.

The CDR3: CASRRGRRANYGYTF. In DNA form, the CDR3 reads TGTGCCAGCAGGAGGGGTCGGAGAGCTAACTATGGCTACACCTTC. J is TRBJ1-2 and V is TRBV6-4; a weak D match, TRBD1 (5 bases). Trimming pared 6 bases from V and 0 bases from J, leaving 14 bases between. Germline CDR1 reads MRHNA; CDR2 reads SNTAGT. CDR3 length: 15 residues.

A word on this clonotype: One end of the junction is discordant with germline, which a read error may explain. The rearrangement joins TRBV7-9 to TRBJ2-5; TRBD1 is a possible D gene (5 bases). CDR3 length equals 14 residues. CDR1 is SEHNR and CDR2 is FQNEAQ in the germline V gene (reference sequence). The CDR3 coding sequence is TGTGCCACCAGCTGGGGCTCCGGCCAAGTGACCCAGTACTTC. It is translated as CATSWGSGQVTQYF.

Regarding this clonotype: The junction shows a germline mismatch at one end, possibly a read error. V is TRBV7-9 and J is TRBJ2-5; 10 bases align to TRBD2. In germline, CDR1 is SEHNR, CDR2 FQNEAQ (reference sequence). The CDR3 is made up of 14 amino acids. CDR3 residues: CATSCQSGGGSDDF. The CDR3 DNA reads as TGTGCCACCAGCTGTCAAAGCGGGGGGGGGAGCGATGACTTC.

The chain uses TRBV7-8 and TRBJ2-7, with TRBD1 as a possible D gene (5 bases). The germline CDR1 and CDR2 sequences are SGHVS and FQNEAQ. The length of the CDR3 is 18 residues. V lost 3 bases and J 4 bases, leaving 25 bases between the germline ends. Here the CDR3 reads CASSFHAGATAQYYEQYV. CDR3 nucleotide sequence: TGTGCCAGCAGCTTTCATGCAGGCGCGACAGCGCAGTATTACGAGCAGTACGTC.

The chain carries TRBV7-2 and TRBJ2-7, with D perhaps TRBD1 (6 bases). Germline lookup yields CDR1 SGHTA and CDR2 FQGNSA. V lost 5 bases to trimming and J lost 5 bases, with 10 bases between them. The CDR3 covers 12 residues. For the CDR3, the DNA is TGTGCCAGCAGCCGTGACAGGAACGAGCAGTACTTC. It encodes CASSRDRNEQYF.

In regard to this clonotype: Germline and junction disagree at one end, which may indicate a read error. This chain uses TRBV7-2 with TRBJ2-5; the D gene is possibly TRBD1 (5 bases). Per germline, CDR1 SGHTA and CDR2 FQGNSA. This CDR3 is 15 amino acids long. CDR3 nucleotides: TGTGCCAGCAGCTTAGCCCCCGGCGCGACAGCGCCCCACTACTTC. This translates into CASSLAPGATAPHYF.

CDR3 loop: CASSPKPRDQYF. The CDR3 DNA is TGCGCCAGCAGCCCCAAGCCCCGGGATCAGTATTTT. V usage is TRBV5-1 and J usage is TRBJ2-3, with D tentatively TRBD2 (5 bases). This CDR3 comprises 12 residues. Germline CDR1 SGHRS, CDR2 YFSETQ. Trimming removed 4 bases at V and 12 bases at J, with 15 bases between.

Turning to this clonotype: Since no conserved phenylalanine or tryptophan closes the CDR3, a read error is the likely cause. The rearrangement links TRBV7-6 to TRBJ1-6; TRBD1 matches 9 bases. The ends lost 4 bases at V and 9 bases at J; junction bases unmatched: 7. There are 15 residues in the CDR3. The germline V gene has CDR1 SGHVS and CDR2 FNYEAQ. CDR3 protein: CASSSGRDRASPLHL. CDR3 DNA: TGTGCCAGCAGCTCAGGCCGGGACAGGGCTTCACCCCTCCACCTT.

Concerning this clonotype itself: At one end the junction does not follow the germline gene, possibly because of a read error. The V gene is TRBV15, the J gene TRBJ2-1, with D tentatively TRBD1 (5 bases). CDR1 and CDR2 from the germline V gene are LNHNV and YYDKDF (reference sequence). The CDR3 has 14 residues. The chain's CDR3 is CASSLAGRNEEQFF. The CDR3 DNA is TGTGCCAGCAGCTTGGCAGGGCGTAACGAGGAGCAGTTCTTC.

Only one count was recorded for this clonotype. The V call is TRBV5-1, the J call TRBJ2-7; D not resolved. V shed 1 base and J shed 6 bases, with 14 bases lying between them. CDR1 is SGHRS and CDR2 is YFSETQ in the germline V gene. The CDR3 length is 14 residues. CDR3 loop: CASSLSSAHLEQYF. The CDR3 region has the DNA TGCGCCAGCAGCTTGTCCAGTGCCCACCTCGAGCAGTACTTC.

As to this clonotype: Since the CDR3 does not end with the conserved phenylalanine or tryptophan, this likely comes from a read error. No DNA is shown, since the ends of the CDR3 on it are uncertain; the CDR3 is the one TCRdb lists. V and J are TRBV9 and TRBJ2-3; the table's D call of TRBD1 was not tested on the DNA. The CDR3 length equals 13 residues, ends included. CDR1 and CDR2 from the germline V gene are SGDLS and YYNGEE. CDR3 protein: CASSVGSDAQQFV.

The chain joins TRBV7-8 to TRBJ2-3; tentatively, D is TRBD1 (6 bases). Germline lookup yields CDR1 SGHVS and CDR2 FQNEAQ. The CDR3 runs 15 residues. The V and J ends lost 5 bases and 15 bases respectively, with 27 bases between them. The CDR3, as DNA: TGTGCCAGCAGCGTAGGGGGAGAGCCCGATACGCCGTATTATTTT. Translating it yields CASSVGGEPDTPYYF. The whole variable domain, remainder taken from reference TRBV7-8 and TRBJ2-3, is GAGVSQSPRYKVAKRGQDVALRCDPISGHVSLFWYQQALGQGPEFLTYFQNEAQLDKSGLPSDRFFAERPEGSVSTLKIQRTQQEDSAVYLCASSVGGEPDTPYYFGPGTRLTVL.

About this clonotype: The CDR3 does not close with the conserved phenylalanine or tryptophan, likely indicating a read error. The chain couples TRBV7-9 to TRBJ1-2; D is unclear. V was trimmed by 5 bases and J by 8 bases, leaving 12 bases between them. The CDR3 spans 12 residues. Looked up from germline, CDR1 is SEHNR and CDR2 is FQNEAQ (reference sequence). This chain's CDR3 is CASSARCSGYTY. The DNA for the CDR3 is TGTGCCAGCAGCGCTAGATGCAGCGGCTACACCTAT.

This clonotype occurred a few times. V and J are TRBV7-8 and TRBJ2-7; D is undetermined. The germline V gene encodes CDR1 SGHVS and CDR2 FQNEAQ. The CDR3 extends over 13 amino acids. V was trimmed by 6 bases and J by 5 bases, leaving 14 bases between them. This chain's CDR3 is CASSTPGGDEQYF. CDR3 DNA: TGTGCCAGCAGTACACCTGGTGGAGACGAGCAGTACTTC.

In this sample, this clonotype turned up a few times. The chain combines TRBV19 with TRBJ1-1, with D possibly TRBD1 on 5 matching bases. Trimming cost V 7 bases and J 6 bases, with 18 bases left between them. CDR1 is LNHDA, CDR2 SQIVND, per germline (reference sequence). This CDR3 spans 14 amino acids. The chain's CDR3 is CASTKNQGGAEAFF. The CDR3, as DNA: TGTGCCAGTACCAAGAATCAGGGAGGCGCTGAAGCTTTCTTT.

V gene TRBV7-2 combines with J gene TRBJ2-5; D gene unclear. V was clipped by 2 bases and J by 12 bases, with 19 bases between them. The CDR3 covers 14 residues. CDR1 is SGHTA and CDR2 is FQGNSA in the germline V gene. CDR3 DNA sequence: TGTGCCAGCAGCTTACGGTTCCCAGCAGAGAACAAGTACTTC. Its protein product is CASSLRFPAENKYF. Based on the CDR3 plus reference TRBV7-2 and TRBJ2-5, the full variable domain is GAGVSQSPSNKVTEKGKDVELRCDPISGHTALYWYRQSLGQGLEFLIYFQGNSAPDKSGLPSDRFSAERTGGSVSTLTIQRTQQEDSAVYLCASSLRFPAENKYFGPGTRLLVL.

The V and J genes are TRBV7-9 and TRBJ1-3; weak D call: TRBD1 (5 bases). V was clipped by 3 bases and J by 10 bases, with 25 bases between them. Germline V CDR1 and CDR2: SEHNR, FQNEAQ (reference sequence). The CDR3 is 17 residues long. CDR3 bases: TGTGCCAGCAGCTTTCAAAGAAGCGGGGGGAGCGATGAGACCATATATTTT. Translating gives CASSFQRSGGSDETIYF.

The V gene is TRBV24-1, the J gene TRBJ1-1; D not certain. Germline V gene lookup returns CDR1 KGHDR and CDR2 SFDVKD. The CDR3 is made up of 13 amino acids. V was cut by 9 bases and J by 2 bases, with 12 bases left in between. The CDR3 is CATDRTTNTEAFF. CDR3 DNA: TGTGCCACCGATCGGACGACCAACACTGAAGCTTTCTTT.

This clonotype has just a few counts. The rearrangement links TRBV7-9 to TRBJ2-3, with 7 bases fitting TRBD1. The trim removed 4 bases at V and 0 bases at J, leaving 1 base unmatched. CDR1 and CDR2 (germline): SEHNR, FQNEAQ (reference sequence). The CDR3 consists of 14 residues. The CDR3 protein is CASSSGGSTDTQYF. The CDR3 DNA follows: TGTGCCAGCAGCTCAGGGGGAAGCACAGATACGCAGTATTTT. Together with reference TRBV7-9 and TRBJ2-3, the CDR3 gives the full variable domain: DTGVSQNPRHKITKRGQNVTFRCDPISEHNRLYWYRQTLGQGPEFLTYFQNEAQLEKSRLLSDRFSAERPKGSFSTLEIQRTEQGDSAMYLCASSSGGSTDTQYFGPGTRLTVL.

This sequence joins TRBV7-8 and TRBJ2-7; no clear D gene. The CDR3 runs 14 residues. Trimming pared 7 bases from V and 9 bases from J, leaving 22 bases between. Germline CDR1 is SGHVS and CDR2 is FQNEAQ. CDR3 sequence (DNA): TGTGCCAGCAACCTAACCTGGGGTTCCGATGCGCAGTACTTC. Translated, it gives CASNLTWGSDAQYF.

The chain employs TRBV7-2 and TRBJ2-1; D remains unclear. The DNA end favors TRBJ2-5, so the J call may be wrong. The germline V gene has CDR1 SGHTA and CDR2 FQGNSA. The CDR3 loop spans 13 amino acids. The CDR3 region is CASSTDPLGTQYF. The CDR3 nucleotides are TGTGCCAGCAGCACGGACCCCCTAGGGACCCAGTACTTC.

On this clonotype: The junction shows a germline mismatch at one end, possibly a read error. The V gene is TRBV7-2, the J gene TRBJ2-5; unclear D gene. This CDR3 spans 14 amino acids. Germline V CDR1 and CDR2: SGHTA, FQGNSA. For the CDR3, the DNA is TGTGCCAGCAGTGATGGCAGCAACCAAGAGCAGTTGTTCTTC. As protein: CASSDGSNQEQLFF.

This clonotype was found once. The chain combines TRBV7-3 with TRBJ1-2; a possible D gene is TRBD1 (5 bases). Germline CDR1 is SGHTA and CDR2 is FQGTGA. The CDR3 totals 15 residues. The V end was cut by 9 bases, the J end by 12 bases, with 29 bases between. As DNA, the CDR3 is TGTGCCAGTAGTCTGACTAGCGGGGCAAACAATGAGCACACCTTC. This codes for CASSLTSGANNEHTF.

For this clonotype: The limits of the CDR3 on the DNA are not certain, so only TCRdb's listed CDR3 is given. The chain uses TRBV9 and TRBJ2-1; TRBD1 is the table's D call, not checked against the DNA. CDR1 SGDLS and CDR2 YYNGEE come from the germline V gene. The CDR3 numbers 13 amino acids, ends counted. CDR3 region: CASSLVAWGNQLF.

The chain uses TRBV13 and TRBJ1-1, with a weak D call TRBD1 (5 bases). The CDR3 contains 14 residues. V was cut by 5 bases and J by 5 bases, with 15 bases left in between. Germline values: CDR1 PRHDT, CDR2 FYEKMQ (reference sequence). The DNA of the CDR3 is TGTGCCAGCAGCCATGATCAGTCAGGGACTGAAGCTTTCTTT. Amino acids: CASSHDQSGTEAFF.

The J gene is TRBJ2-3, the V gene TRBV7-8; the D call may be TRBD1 or TRBD2 (6 bases each). Trimming left V 3 bases short and J 14 bases short, with 21 bases between. Germline CDR1 is SGHVS and CDR2 is FQNEAQ. The CDR3 runs to 14 residues. This CDR3 is CASSLGGGPGTTYF. DNA of the CDR3: TGTGCCAGCAGCTTGGGGGGCGGTCCCGGTACGACGTATTTT.

This clonotype is termed medium-sized. V usage is TRBV19 and J usage is TRBJ1-1; D is undetermined. The CDR3 sequence is 12 residues long. Trimming left V 9 bases short and J 0 bases short, with 8 bases between. Germline V gives CDR1 LNHDA, CDR2 SQIVND (reference sequence). The CDR3 DNA reads TGTGCCAGCAATCATCTGAACACTGAAGCTTTCTTT. Translated: CASNHLNTEAFF. Looking up the rest from reference TRBV19 and TRBJ1-1 gives the full variable domain: DGGITQSPKYLFRKEGQNVTLSCEQNLNHDAMYWYRQDPGQGLRLIYYSQIVNDFQKGDIAEGYSVSREKKESFPLTVTSAQKNPTAFYLCASNHLNTEAFFGQGTRLTVV.